This T cell receptor beta chain was captured by sequencing in a study of shared clonotypes between healthy human individuals (dated by TCRdb to the early 2020s). About the investigation overall: The cohort included a few men and a couple of women between 18 and 49 years of age. For each donor, CD4 naive and CD4 memory were each run on three plates, CD8 naive on two plates, and CD8 memory on one plate. Blood TCR repertoires of about five healthy adults were deeply sequenced to estimate repertoire size and the extent of clonotype sharing between individuals. Different laboratories and diverse techniques were used to prepare libraries and sequence TCR repertoires, to increase sequencing depth and limit assay-specific biases. Leukapheresis yielded between about 0.9 and 9 billion PBMCs per donor.

Findings and caveats that apply to the study as a whole: Compared with non-shared clonotypes, clonotypes shared by all four sorted-subset donors had higher generation probabilities. Across four donors, about 5% of naive CD4, roughly 3.5% of naive CD8, under 2.5% of memory CD4, and approximately 0.4% of memory CD8 clonotypes were shared. The genetic and exposure-history diversity represented was limited by the small number of donors. Even with the large sequencing depth, rarefaction of the sorted-subset datasets indicated that sequencing was incomplete. Naive subsets generally had larger estimated clonotype richness than memory subsets. Sampling was limited to blood, and TCR repertoires in tissue likely differ from TCR repertoires in blood. Pairwise subsampling led to the expectation that sequencing depth would affect the degree of clonotype sharing among donors.

Turning to this clone: Its antigen has not been determined. Per-nucleotide qualities are absent, and no much larger clonotype sits a single base away.

Using the deep immunoSEQ assay, multiplex PCR amplified TCR CDR3 regions from genomic DNA. Extracted genomic DNA from each cell subset was spread evenly across all wells of several immunoSEQ 96-well plates, with each plate serving as a replicate. For sorted subsets, around 200 ng genomic DNA, equal to some 30,000 T cell genomes, was loaded into each replicate PCR. The purified libraries were quantified using a Qubit 3.0 fluorometer, sized with a Bioanalyzer 2100, and then quantified again using the KAPA Library Quantification kit. Every immunoSEQ 96-well plate was sequenced on a dedicated single-read 150-cycle Illumina NextSeq 550 flow cell. In the original analysis: Because the immunoSEQ output included only junctional sequences and no quality scores, the filtering could not be the same as the filtering used for full-length reads. To assign V/J genes and CDR3, sequences were annotated against IMGT germline references using PyIR, a Python wrapper for IgBLAST v1.9. Reads were removed for weak V/J assignments (E-value above 1e-6), missing CDR3, stop codons, out-of-frame junctions, or ambiguous translated residues. V3J clonotypes were defined as sequences sharing an identical inferred V gene, J gene, and CDR3 amino acid sequence. To compute the percentage overlap between repertoires, the number of shared unique clonotypes was divided by the size of the smaller repertoire. Richness of each repertoire was evaluated using RTK rarefaction, the Chao1 estimator, and Recon v2.1 estimates of unobserved clonotypes. Generation probabilities were computed with OLGA for all TCRbeta clonotypes obtained by the gDNA method from a handful of donors. TCRdb took over this immuneACCESS table, retaining in-frame rearrangements with V and J assigned. Such tables are incomplete; in checked studies, under half of the missing clones stem from an unresolved V gene, and the remainder is unexplained. The V and J calls and clone size were taken over from that table, and D and trimming were inferred from the DNA. The sample records around 2,000,000 clones, about 95% of which are singletons. The top ten hold around 1% of the sample.

CD8 naive samples consisted of CD45RO-negative cells that were positively selected for CCR7, yielding a CD45RA+CCR7+ population without TemRA cells. Healthy HIV-negative adults with no recently reported acute infections or vaccinations were included as donors. Only Caucasian adults living in Nashville, Tennessee, USA were represented among the donors. Blood was obtained by leukapheresis, after which PBMCs were separated by Ficoll-Histopaque density gradient centrifugation and cryopreserved in liquid nitrogen vapor phase. Analytical flow cytometry was used to check the purity and quantity of every magnetically sorted T cell population. Each sorted fraction had its genomic DNA isolated and then quantified by UV absorbance on a Nanodrop 2000c. From its cysteine to its phenylalanine, the CDR3 spans 14 amino acids. Only the CDR3 portion is preserved as DNA: 42 bases, with reading frame beginning at the first base. From the germline V gene, CDR1 is SNHLY and CDR2 is FYNNEI. Relative to germline, V is 2 bases shorter and J is 4 bases shorter, with 12 bases between their ends.

The sample taken for sequencing was naive CD8+ T cells sorted from blood. The cell subset or site label on this specimen signifies: CD45RA+CCR7+. The clonotype was recovered from a man aged 18 to 30 in good health. The rearranged segments are TRBV2 and TRBJ2-7, with the D gene not confidently named. Here is the DNA: TGTGCCAGCAGTGAAAGTGGTTTGGGGTACGAGCAGTACTTC. Its protein product is CASSESGLGYEQYF.